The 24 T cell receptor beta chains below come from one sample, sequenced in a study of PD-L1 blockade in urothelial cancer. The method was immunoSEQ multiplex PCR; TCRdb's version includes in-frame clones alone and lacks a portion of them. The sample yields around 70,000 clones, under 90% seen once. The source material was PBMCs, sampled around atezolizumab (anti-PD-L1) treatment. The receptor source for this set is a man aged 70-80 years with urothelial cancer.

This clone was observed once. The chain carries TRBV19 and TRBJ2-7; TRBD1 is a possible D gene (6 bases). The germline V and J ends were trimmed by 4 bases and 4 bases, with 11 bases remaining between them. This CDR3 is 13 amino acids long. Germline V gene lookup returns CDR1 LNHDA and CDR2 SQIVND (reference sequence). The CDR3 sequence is CASSSLQGYEQYF. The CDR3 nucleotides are TGTGCCAGTAGTAGTCTACAGGGTTACGAGCAGTACTTC. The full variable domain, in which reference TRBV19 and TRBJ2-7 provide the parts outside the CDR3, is DGGITQSPKYLFRKEGQNVTLSCEQNLNHDAMYWYRQDPGQGLRLIYYSQIVNDFQKGDIAEGYSVSREKKESFPLTVTSAQKNPTAFYLCASSSLQGYEQYFGPGTRLTVT.

The chain's CDR3 is CASSLGNRGPPGNTIYF. The CDR3 bases are TGTGCCAGCAGCTTAGGAAACAGGGGACCCCCTGGAAACACCATATATTTT. The gene calls are TRBV7-4 and TRBJ1-3; 7 bases are a match to TRBD1. The CDR3 is 17 residues long. The V gene's germline CDR1 is SGHVT and CDR2 SQSDAQ. V was clipped by 1 base and J by 2 bases; unmatched bases: 8.

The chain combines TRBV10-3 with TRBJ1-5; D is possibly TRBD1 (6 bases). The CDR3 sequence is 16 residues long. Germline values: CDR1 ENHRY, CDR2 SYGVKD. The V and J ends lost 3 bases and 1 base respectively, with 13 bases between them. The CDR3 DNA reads TGTGCCATCAGTGACTCCCGACAGGCCAGCAATCAGCCCCAGCATTTT. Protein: CAISDSRQASNQPQHF.

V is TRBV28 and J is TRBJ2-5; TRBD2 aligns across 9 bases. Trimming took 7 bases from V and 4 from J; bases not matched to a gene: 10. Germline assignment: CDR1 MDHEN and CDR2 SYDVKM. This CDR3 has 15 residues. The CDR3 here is CASTPGGRARETQYF. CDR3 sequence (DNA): TGTGCCAGCACACCCGGCGGGAGGGCCAGAGAGACCCAGTACTTC.

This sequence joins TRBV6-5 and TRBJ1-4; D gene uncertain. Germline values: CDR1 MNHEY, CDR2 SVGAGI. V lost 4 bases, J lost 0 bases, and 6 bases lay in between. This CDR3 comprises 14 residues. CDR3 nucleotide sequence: TGTGCCAGCAGTTTCTCCTCAACTAATGAAAAACTGTTTTTT. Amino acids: CASSFSSTNEKLFF.

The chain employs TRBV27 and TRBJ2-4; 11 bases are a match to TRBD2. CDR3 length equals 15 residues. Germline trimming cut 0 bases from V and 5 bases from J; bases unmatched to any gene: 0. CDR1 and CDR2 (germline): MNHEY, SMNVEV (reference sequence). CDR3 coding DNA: TGTGCCAGCAGTTTATCTAGCGGGGGGGAAAACATTCAGTACTTC. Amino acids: CASSLSSGGENIQYF.

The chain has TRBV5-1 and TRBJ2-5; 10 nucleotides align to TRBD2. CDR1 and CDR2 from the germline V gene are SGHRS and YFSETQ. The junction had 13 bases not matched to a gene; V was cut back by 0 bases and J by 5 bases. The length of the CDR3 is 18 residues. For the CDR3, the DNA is TGCGCCAGCAGCTTGGGCAACCTAGCGGGAGTTCATTTGGAGACCCAGTACTTC. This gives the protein CASSLGNLAGVHLETQYF.

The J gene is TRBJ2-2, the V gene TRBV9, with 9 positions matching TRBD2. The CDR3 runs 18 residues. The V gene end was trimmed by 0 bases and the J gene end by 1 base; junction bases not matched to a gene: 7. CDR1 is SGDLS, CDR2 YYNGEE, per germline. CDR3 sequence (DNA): TGTGCCAGCAGCGTAGGAGGGCGGGAGGGCCTGAACACCGGGGAGCTGTTTTTT. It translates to CASSVGGREGLNTGELFF.

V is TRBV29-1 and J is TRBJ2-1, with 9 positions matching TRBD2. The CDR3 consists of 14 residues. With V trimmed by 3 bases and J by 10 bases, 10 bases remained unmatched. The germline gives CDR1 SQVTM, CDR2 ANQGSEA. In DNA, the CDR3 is TGCAGCGTTGACCGAGCGGGAGGTTCGGCGGAGCAGTTCTTC. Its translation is CSVDRAGGSAEQFF.

The CDR3 nucleotides read TGTGCCAGCAGTCCCTGGGAGGGGGACACAGATACGCAGTATTTT. Protein: CASSPWEGDTDTQYF. This chain links TRBV28 with TRBJ2-3; the D gene is possibly TRBD2 (7 bases). From germline, CDR1 is MDHEN and CDR2 SYDVKM. The CDR3 is 15 residues long. V was trimmed by 5 bases and J by 2 bases, leaving 14 bases between them. The full variable domain, in which reference TRBV28 and TRBJ2-3 provide the parts outside the CDR3, is DVKVTQSSRYLVKRTGEKVFLECVQDMDHENMFWYRQDPGLGLRLIYFSYDVKMKEKGDIPEGYSVSREKKERFSLILESASTNQTSMYLCASSPWEGDTDTQYFGPGTRLTVL.

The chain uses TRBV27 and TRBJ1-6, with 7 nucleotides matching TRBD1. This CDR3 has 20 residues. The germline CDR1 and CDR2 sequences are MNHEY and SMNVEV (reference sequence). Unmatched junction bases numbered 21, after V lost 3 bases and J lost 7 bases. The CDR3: CASSFVRTGTLQHPNSPLHF. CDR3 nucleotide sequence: TGTGCCAGCAGTTTTGTACGGACAGGCACGCTCCAACATCCCAATTCACCCCTCCACTTT.

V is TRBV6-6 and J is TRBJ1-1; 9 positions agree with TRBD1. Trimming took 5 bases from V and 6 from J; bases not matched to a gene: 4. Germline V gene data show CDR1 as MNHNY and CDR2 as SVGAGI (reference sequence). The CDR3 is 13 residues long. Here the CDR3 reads CASSLTGGAEAFF. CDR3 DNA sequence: TGTGCCAGCAGTCTTACAGGGGGCGCTGAAGCTTTCTTT.

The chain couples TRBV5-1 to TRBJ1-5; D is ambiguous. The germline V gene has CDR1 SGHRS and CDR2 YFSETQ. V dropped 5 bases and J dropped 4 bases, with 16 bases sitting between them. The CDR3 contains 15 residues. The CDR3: CASRREPPANQPQHF. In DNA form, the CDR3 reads TGCGCCAGCAGACGGGAACCTCCAGCTAATCAGCCCCAGCATTTT.

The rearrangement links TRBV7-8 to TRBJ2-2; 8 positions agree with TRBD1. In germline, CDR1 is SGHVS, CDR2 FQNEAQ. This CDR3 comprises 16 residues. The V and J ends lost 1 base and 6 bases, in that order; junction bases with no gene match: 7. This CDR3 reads CASSLVSQGAAGELFF. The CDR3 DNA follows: TGTGCCAGCAGCTTAGTGAGCCAGGGGGCTGCCGGGGAGCTGTTTTTT. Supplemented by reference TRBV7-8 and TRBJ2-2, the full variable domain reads GAGVSQSPRYKVAKRGQDVALRCDPISGHVSLFWYQQALGQGPEFLTYFQNEAQLDKSGLPSDRFFAERPEGSVSTLKIQRTQQEDSAVYLCASSLVSQGAAGELFFGEGSRLTVL.

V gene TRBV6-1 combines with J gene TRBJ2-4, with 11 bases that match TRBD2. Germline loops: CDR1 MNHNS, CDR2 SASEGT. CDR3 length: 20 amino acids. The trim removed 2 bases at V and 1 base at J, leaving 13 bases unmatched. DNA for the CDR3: TGTGCCAGCAGTGAATTGGTTAGCGGGAGGGATCGTGGGGCCAAAAACATTCAGTACTTC. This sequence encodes CASSELVSGRDRGAKNIQYF.

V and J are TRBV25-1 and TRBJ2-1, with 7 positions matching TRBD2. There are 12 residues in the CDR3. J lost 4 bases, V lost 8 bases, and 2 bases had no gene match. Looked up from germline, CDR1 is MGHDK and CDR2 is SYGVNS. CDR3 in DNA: TGTGCCAGCTGGGGGGGGTACAATGAGCAGTTCTTC. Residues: CASWGGYNEQFF. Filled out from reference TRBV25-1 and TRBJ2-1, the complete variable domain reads EADIYQTPRYLVIGTGKKITLECSQTMGHDKMYWYQQDPGMELHLIHYSYGVNSTEKGDLSSESTVSRIRTEHFPLTLESARPSHTSQYLCASWGGYNEQFFGPGTRLTVL.

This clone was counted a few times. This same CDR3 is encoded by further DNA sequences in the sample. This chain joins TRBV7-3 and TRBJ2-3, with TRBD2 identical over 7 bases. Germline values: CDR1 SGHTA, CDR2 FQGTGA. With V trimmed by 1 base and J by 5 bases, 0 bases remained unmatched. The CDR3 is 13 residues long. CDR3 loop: CASSLREGDTQYF. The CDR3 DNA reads TGTGCCAGCAGCTTAAGGGAGGGAGATACGCAGTATTTT.

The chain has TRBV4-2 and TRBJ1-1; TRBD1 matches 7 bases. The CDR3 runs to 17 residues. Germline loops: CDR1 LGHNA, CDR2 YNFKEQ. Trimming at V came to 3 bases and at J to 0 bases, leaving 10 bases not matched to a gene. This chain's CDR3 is CASSHDRESLMNTEAFF. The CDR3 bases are TGTGCCAGCAGCCACGACAGGGAGTCTCTTATGAACACTGAAGCTTTCTTT.

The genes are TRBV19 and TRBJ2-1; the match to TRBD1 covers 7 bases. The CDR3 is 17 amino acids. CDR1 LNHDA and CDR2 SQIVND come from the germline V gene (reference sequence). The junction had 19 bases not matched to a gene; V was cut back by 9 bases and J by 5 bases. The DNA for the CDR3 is TGTGCCAGCCCGAAGGATCCTGGACAGGCGGACAACAATGAGCAGTTCTTC. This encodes CASPKDPGQADNNEQFF.

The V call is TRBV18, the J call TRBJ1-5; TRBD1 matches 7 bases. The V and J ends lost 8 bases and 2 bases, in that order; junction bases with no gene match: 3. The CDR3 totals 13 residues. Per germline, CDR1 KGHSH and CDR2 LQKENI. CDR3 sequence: CASAGQGNQPQHF. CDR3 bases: TGTGCCAGCGCAGGACAGGGCAATCAGCCCCAGCATTTT.

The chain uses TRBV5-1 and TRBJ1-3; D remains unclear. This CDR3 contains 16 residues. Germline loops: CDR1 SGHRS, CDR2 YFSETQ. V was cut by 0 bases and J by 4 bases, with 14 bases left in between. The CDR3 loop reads CASSLAGAMLGNTIYF. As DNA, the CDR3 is TGCGCCAGCAGCTTGGCCGGAGCCATGTTAGGAAACACCATATATTTT.

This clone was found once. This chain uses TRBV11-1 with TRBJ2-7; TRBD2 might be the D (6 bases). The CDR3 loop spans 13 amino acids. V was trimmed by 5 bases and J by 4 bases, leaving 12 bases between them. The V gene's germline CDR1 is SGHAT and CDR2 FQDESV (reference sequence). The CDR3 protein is CASSLGGIYEQYF. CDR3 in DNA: TGTGCCAGCAGCCTTGGCGGGATATACGAGCAGTACTTC.

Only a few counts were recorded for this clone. In nucleotides, the CDR3 is TGTGCCAGCAGTTTGTCTCAGGGGAGCGAGCAGTACTTC. Amino acids: CASSLSQGSEQYF. The chain has TRBV27 and TRBJ2-7; maybe TRBD1 (6 bases). Trimming took 3 bases from V and 6 from J, leaving 12 bases between them. The CDR3 is made up of 13 amino acids. Germline values: CDR1 MNHEY, CDR2 SMNVEV (reference sequence).

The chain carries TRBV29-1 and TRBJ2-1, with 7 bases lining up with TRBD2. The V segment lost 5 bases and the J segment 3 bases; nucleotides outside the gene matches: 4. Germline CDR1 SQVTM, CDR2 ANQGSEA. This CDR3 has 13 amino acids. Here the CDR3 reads CSVKPSGYNEQFF. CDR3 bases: TGCAGCGTTAAGCCTAGCGGCTACAATGAGCAGTTCTTC.